Below, 32 T cell receptor beta chains from the same sample are listed, as sequenced in a study of PD-1 blockade in mismatch repair-deficient tumors. The method was immunoSEQ multiplex PCR; TCRdb's version includes in-frame clones alone and lacks a portion of them. Of approximately 100,000 clones detected, over 75% appear once; the ten largest clones hold roughly 6.3%. The material sequenced was peripheral blood, taken about 33 weeks after starting pembrolizumab. The receptors stem from an adult with mismatch repair-deficient cancer.

This clone was recorded a few times. The chain employs TRBV6-6 and TRBJ2-2; D uncertain. The V end lost 0 bases, the J end lost 0 bases, and 8 bases lay between the germline ends. This CDR3 contains 16 residues. Germline CDR1 and CDR2: MNHNY and SVGAGI (reference sequence). The DNA of the CDR3 is TGTGCCAGCAGTTACTCGATGGCAGCGAACACCGGGGAGCTGTTTTTT. Translation gives CASSYSMAANTGELFF.

This clone has more than one count but fewer than ten. The genes are TRBV6-1 and TRBJ2-7; the D is unclear. The CDR3 contains 14 residues. Deletions cut 1 base from V and 0 bases from J, with 7 bases between. The V gene's germline CDR1 is MNHNS and CDR2 SASEGT. For the CDR3, the DNA is TGTGCCAGCAGTGAAGTGAACGGCTCCTACGAGCAGTACTTC. This sequence encodes CASSEVNGSYEQYF.

This clone showed up just once. The J gene is TRBJ2-3, the V gene TRBV5-1; D remains ambiguous. This CDR3 contains 15 residues. Per germline, CDR1 SGHRS and CDR2 YFSETQ. V dropped 2 bases and J dropped 4 bases, with 14 bases sitting between them. This chain's CDR3 is CASSLTISWSDTQYF. The CDR3 DNA is TGCGCCAGCAGCTTAACCATCAGTTGGTCAGATACGCAGTATTTT.

The chain links TRBV25-1 to TRBJ1-3, with D unclear. V lost 5 bases, J lost 3 bases, and 11 bases lay in between. Germline V gives CDR1 MGHDK, CDR2 SYGVNS. This CDR3 has 14 amino acids. For the CDR3, the DNA is TGTGCCAGCAGTCAGCGGACCGATGGAAACACCATATATTTT. It is translated as CASSQRTDGNTIYF.

This clone was seen more than once but under ten times. J is TRBJ1-2 and V is TRBV28; no reliable D call. Germline CDR1 MDHEN, CDR2 SYDVKM. The ends were cut back, 5 bases at V and 1 base at J, with 14 bases in the middle. The CDR3 covers 15 residues. CDR3 sequence reads: CASSRGEEINYGYTF. The CDR3 DNA reads as TGTGCCAGCAGTCGTGGGGAGGAGATTAACTATGGCTACACCTTC.

For the CDR3, the DNA is TGCGCCAGCAGCCCCGGACTTCCCACAGATACGCAGTATTTT. This codes for CASSPGLPTDTQYF. The genes are TRBV5-1 and TRBJ2-3; tentatively, D is TRBD2 (5 bases). Trimming cost V 4 bases and J 2 bases, with 11 bases left between them. This CDR3 has 14 amino acids. Germline lookup yields CDR1 SGHRS and CDR2 YFSETQ.

V and J are TRBV6-5 and TRBJ1-2; the match to TRBD1 covers 12 bases. The CDR3 has 14 residues. The germline V gene has CDR1 MNHEY and CDR2 SVGAGI. V lost 8 bases to trimming and J lost 8 bases; unmatched junction nucleotides: 9. This CDR3 is CASSRDRGQRGYTF. The DNA for the CDR3 is TGTGCCAGCTCGCGGGACAGGGGGCAGAGGGGCTACACCTTC.

The chain combines TRBV14 with TRBJ2-3; 8 bases map to TRBD2. CDR1 is SGHDN, CDR2 FVKESK, per germline. V gave up 0 bases and J gave up 4 bases; unmatched junction bases: 12. The CDR3 is 18 amino acids. CDR3 region: CASSQDFAGGLKADTQYF. For the CDR3, the DNA is TGTGCCAGCAGCCAAGATTTCGCGGGGGGACTGAAGGCAGATACGCAGTATTTT.

The genes are TRBV5-5 and TRBJ2-1; 11 positions match TRBD2. The CDR3 totals 14 residues. Germline CDR1 and CDR2: SGHKS and YYEKEE (reference sequence). The ends lost 1 base at V and 8 bases at J; junction bases unmatched: 2. Written as DNA, the CDR3 is TGTGCCAGCAGCTTGACTAGCGGGAGCTATGAGCAGTTCTTC. Translation: CASSLTSGSYEQFF.

The CDR3 sequence: CAWSVNSQITGELFF. For the CDR3, the DNA is TGTGCCTGGAGTGTGAACTCACAAATTACCGGGGAGCTGTTTTTT. The J gene is TRBJ2-2, the V gene TRBV30; D ambiguous. V dropped 0 bases and J dropped 5 bases, with 13 bases sitting between them. CDR3 length equals 15 residues. Germline V gives CDR1 GTSNPN, CDR2 SVGIG (reference sequence).

The rearrangement joins TRBV5-6 to TRBJ2-5; D is undetermined. The length of the CDR3 is 16 residues. Germline-derived CDR1 and CDR2 are SGHDT and YYEEEE. Trimming removed 3 bases from V and 2 bases from J, with 17 bases in between. The CDR3 sequence: CASSSGWDTNQETQYF. The CDR3 nucleotides read TGTGCCAGCAGCTCGGGCTGGGATACTAATCAAGAGACCCAGTACTTC.

The V gene is TRBV7-9, the J gene TRBJ1-1; tentative D call: TRBD1 (6 bases). V shed 6 bases and J shed 3 bases, with 23 bases lying between them. The germline CDR1 and CDR2 sequences are SEHNR and FQNEAQ (reference sequence). The CDR3 runs to 17 residues. The CDR3 DNA follows: TGTGCCAGCAGGACCACCTCCCCTCAACAGGGCGACACTGAAGCTTTCTTT. Protein: CASRTTSPQQGDTEAFF. Variable domain in full (rest from reference TRBV7-9 and TRBJ1-1): DTGVSQNPRHKITKRGQNVTFRCDPISEHNRLYWYRQTLGQGPEFLTYFQNEAQLEKSRLLSDRFSAERPKGSFSTLEIQRTEQGDSAMYLCASRTTSPQQGDTEAFFGQGTRLTVV.

This clone was observed a few times. The CDR3 DNA follows: TGTGCCAGCAGGACAGGGGGCCTTGAAAAACTGTTTTTT. This translates into CASRTGGLEKLFF. The chain uses TRBV6-5 and TRBJ1-4, with TRBD1 matching 10 bases. This CDR3 is 13 amino acids long. The germline CDR1 and CDR2 sequences are MNHEY and SVGAGI. Unmatched junction bases numbered 2, after V lost 6 bases and J lost 7 bases.

The chain links TRBV13 to TRBJ2-7; tentatively, D is TRBD1 or TRBD2 (5 bases each). Germline V gene lookup returns CDR1 PRHDT and CDR2 FYEKMQ (reference sequence). This CDR3 region has 14 residues. The V end was cut by 4 bases, the J end by 3 bases, with 13 bases between. CDR3 protein: CASSSNTGLYEQYF. The DNA of the CDR3 is TGTGCCAGCAGCTCCAACACAGGACTCTACGAGCAGTACTTC.

V usage is TRBV11-2 and J usage is TRBJ2-1, with 8 nucleotides matching TRBD2. J lost 1 base, V lost 4 bases, and 6 bases had no gene match. The germline CDR1 and CDR2 sequences are SGHAT and FQNNGV. The CDR3 covers 16 residues. DNA of the CDR3: TGTGCCAGCAGCTATACCGGACTAGCTTCCTACAATGAGCAGTTCTTC. It yields the protein CASSYTGLASYNEQFF.

The chain links TRBV7-2 to TRBJ2-7, with 9 bases that match TRBD2. With 9 bases clipped from V and 6 bases from J, the junction kept 15 bases outside the gene matches. The CDR3 sequence is 15 residues long. The V gene's germline CDR1 is SGHTA and CDR2 FQGNSA. The CDR3 sequence: CASSWAIAGVSEQYF. CDR3 nucleotide sequence: TGTGCCAGTTCGTGGGCCATAGCGGGAGTAAGCGAGCAGTACTTC.

The V and J genes are TRBV19 and TRBJ2-6; the match to TRBD1 covers 10 bases. V gave up 5 bases and J gave up 2 bases; unmatched junction bases: 12. There are 19 residues in the CDR3. The germline CDR1 and CDR2 sequences are LNHDA and SQIVND (reference sequence). The CDR3 here is CASSPTRDRGGTGANVLTF. The CDR3 DNA sequence: TGTGCCAGTAGTCCAACCCGGGACAGGGGTGGAACTGGGGCCAACGTCCTGACTTTC.

This clone was detected only once. This sequence joins TRBV7-8 and TRBJ1-5, with D uncertain. The germline V gene has CDR1 SGHVS and CDR2 FQNEAQ. V lost 0 bases and J 3 bases, leaving 18 bases between the germline ends. CDR3 length equals 18 residues. The CDR3 sequence is CASSLALTPDPPNQPQHF. The CDR3 DNA follows: TGTGCCAGCAGCTTAGCACTTACACCGGACCCACCCAATCAGCCCCAGCATTTT. Full variable domain (rest looked up from reference TRBV7-8 and TRBJ1-5): GAGVSQSPRYKVAKRGQDVALRCDPISGHVSLFWYQQALGQGPEFLTYFQNEAQLDKSGLPSDRFFAERPEGSVSTLKIQRTQQEDSAVYLCASSLALTPDPPNQPQHFGDGTRLSIL.

The chain has TRBV7-3 and TRBJ1-2; the D gene is possibly TRBD1 (5 bases). The V gene lost 1 base and the J gene lost 9 bases, with 12 bases spanning the gap. Germline V gene data show CDR1 as SGHTA and CDR2 as FQGTGA. The CDR3 has 13 residues. CDR3 residues: CASSLKAGSSYTF. The CDR3 nucleotides read TGTGCCAGCAGCTTAAAGGCAGGGTCAAGCTACACCTTC.

CDR3 protein: CASSSNSDEQYF. CDR3 nucleotide sequence: TGTGCCAGCAGTTCTAACTCGGACGAGCAGTACTTC. This chain links TRBV6-5 with TRBJ2-7; D gene unclear. The germline CDR1 and CDR2 sequences are MNHEY and SVGAGI. The ends were cut back, 4 bases at V and 5 bases at J, with 9 bases in the middle. The CDR3 extends over 12 amino acids.

The genes are TRBV18 and TRBJ2-3, with 7 bases lining up with TRBD2. Looked up from germline, CDR1 is KGHSH and CDR2 is LQKENI. The ends lost 1 base at V and 5 bases at J; junction bases unmatched: 3. This CDR3 spans 14 amino acids. The CDR3 DNA reads TGTGCCAGCTCACCACAGGTAGCGGGAGATACGCAGTATTTT. Its translation is CASSPQVAGDTQYF.

This chain connects TRBV18 to TRBJ1-2, with 9 bases lining up with TRBD1. The CDR3 covers 14 residues. With 5 bases clipped from V and 10 bases from J, the junction kept 11 bases outside the gene matches. Germline CDR1 reads KGHSH; CDR2 reads LQKENI. The CDR3 reads CASSERETGGVYTF. The CDR3 coding sequence is TGTGCCAGCTCAGAAAGGGAAACAGGGGGCGTCTACACCTTC.

The chain is built from TRBV2 and TRBJ2-2; 9 bases align to TRBD2. Germline V gives CDR1 SNHLY, CDR2 FYNNEI. This CDR3 spans 17 amino acids. The J segment lost 0 bases and the V segment lost 6 bases, leaving 8 bases of the junction unmatched. CDR3: CASRAQRTSANTGELFF. The CDR3 bases are TGTGCCAGCAGAGCGCAACGGACTAGCGCGAACACCGGGGAGCTGTTTTTT.

The CDR3, as DNA: TGCAGCGTGGACAGGGGTAGTTCTGAAGCTTTCTTT. It encodes CSVDRGSSEAFF. V usage is TRBV29-1 and J usage is TRBJ1-1, with TRBD1 matching 9 bases. V was clipped by 6 bases and J by 6 bases; unmatched bases: 5. The germline V gene has CDR1 SQVTM and CDR2 ANQGSEA. There are 12 residues in the CDR3.

V gene TRBV27 combines with J gene TRBJ2-3; the D gene is possibly TRBD1 (5 bases). Germline CDR1 MNHEY, CDR2 SMNVEV (reference sequence). CDR3 length: 15 amino acids. The V end lost 3 bases, the J end lost 9 bases, and 19 bases lay between the germline ends. The DNA for the CDR3 is TGTGCCAGCAGTTTTCTTGGGGCCCGCTCAGGCACGCAGTATTTT. Its protein is CASSFLGARSGTQYF.

This chain joins TRBV5-1 and TRBJ2-7; tentative D call: TRBD2 (6 bases). The CDR3 is 15 residues long. Germline CDR1 is SGHRS and CDR2 is YFSETQ. Between the trimmed V and J ends, which lost 4 bases and 2 bases, there was a span of 16 bases. The CDR3 coding sequence is TGCGCCAGCAGCACATATAGCGGAAAACCCTACGAGCAGTACTTC. The encoded protein is CASSTYSGKPYEQYF. The complete variable domain, with remaining parts taken from reference TRBV5-1 and TRBJ2-7, reads KAGVTQTPRYLIKTRGQQVTLSCSPISGHRSVSWYQQTPGQGLQFLFEYFSETQRNKGNFPGRFSGRQFSNSRSEMNVSTLELGDSALYLCASSTYSGKPYEQYFGPGTRLTVT.

This rearrangement joins TRBV6-5 to TRBJ1-2; tentatively, D is TRBD1 (5 bases). CDR3 length: 15 amino acids. CDR1 is MNHEY, CDR2 SVGAGI, per germline. The germline V and J ends were trimmed by 6 bases and 1 base, with 15 bases remaining between them. Here the CDR3 reads CASSPFSQVNYGYTF. DNA for the CDR3: TGTGCCAGCAGCCCTTTCTCACAGGTTAACTATGGCTACACCTTC.

The rearrangement links TRBV11-2 to TRBJ2-5, with 7 bases matching TRBD1. The CDR3 length is 16 residues. V lost 6 bases to trimming and J lost 1 base; unmatched junction nucleotides: 11. The germline V gene encodes CDR1 SGHAT and CDR2 FQNNGV. This CDR3 is CASRDLGGRTQETQYF. The CDR3 DNA follows: TGTGCCAGCAGGGACCTAGGGGGCAGAACCCAAGAGACCCAGTACTTC.

This clone came up a few times. The rearrangement joins TRBV2 to TRBJ1-2; TRBD1 is a possible D gene (5 bases). CDR3 length equals 15 residues. V lost 4 bases and J lost 4, with 16 bases in between. Per the germline V gene, CDR1 is SNHLY and CDR2 is FYNNEI. Here the CDR3 reads CASSVKKGFGYGYTF. In DNA form, the CDR3 reads TGTGCCAGCAGTGTTAAGAAGGGGTTCGGCTATGGCTACACCTTC.

The rearrangement joins TRBV2 to TRBJ2-1; no clear D. Germline V gene sequence: CDR1 SNHLY, CDR2 FYNNEI. Trimming shortened V by 8 bases and J by 9 bases, and 17 bases separated the two germline ends. CDR3 length: 13 residues. In DNA form, the CDR3 reads TGTGCCAGCCAGAACTCCCAGCGCGGTGAGCAGTTCTTC. It codes for CASQNSQRGEQFF.

This chain connects TRBV11-1 to TRBJ2-5; 10 bases agree with TRBD1. The V and J ends lost 5 bases and 5 bases, in that order; junction bases with no gene match: 8. This CDR3 contains 15 residues. The germline V gene has CDR1 SGHAT and CDR2 FQDESV (reference sequence). CDR3 coding DNA: TGTGCCAGCAGCCCGGACAGGGGGGGAGAGGAGACCCAGTACTTC. Its translation: CASSPDRGGEETQYF.

This chain joins TRBV29-1 and TRBJ2-1; D might be TRBD1 (6 bases). Trimming shortened V by 4 bases and J by 3 bases, and 7 bases separated the two germline ends. This CDR3 comprises 12 residues. Germline CDR1 SQVTM, CDR2 ANQGSEA. CDR3 sequence reads: CSVADSYNEQFF. CDR3 coding DNA: TGCAGCGTTGCGGACAGCTACAATGAGCAGTTCTTC.